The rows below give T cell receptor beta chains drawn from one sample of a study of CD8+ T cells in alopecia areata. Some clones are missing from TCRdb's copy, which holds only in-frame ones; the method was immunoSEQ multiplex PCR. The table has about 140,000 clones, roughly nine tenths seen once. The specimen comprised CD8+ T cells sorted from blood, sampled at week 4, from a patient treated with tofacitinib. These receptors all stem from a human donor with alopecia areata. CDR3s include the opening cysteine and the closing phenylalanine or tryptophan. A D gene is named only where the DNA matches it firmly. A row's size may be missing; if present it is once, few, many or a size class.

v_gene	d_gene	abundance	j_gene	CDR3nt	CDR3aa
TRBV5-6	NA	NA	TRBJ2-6	TGTGCCAGCAGCTTGGTTGTGTTCTCTGGGGCCAACGTCCTGACTTTC	CASSLVVFSGANVLTF
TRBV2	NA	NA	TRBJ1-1	TGTGCCAGCAGTGATCTGGAGGGAAACACTGAAGCTTTCTTT	CASSDLEGNTEAFF
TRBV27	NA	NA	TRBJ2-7	TGTGCCAGCAGCGATGGGGGAATCCCTTACGAGCAGTACTTC	CASSDGGIPYEQYF
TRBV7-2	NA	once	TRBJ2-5	TGTGCCAGCAGCCTGGGTGTGGGTGAAGAGACCCAGTACTTC	CASSLGVGEETQYF
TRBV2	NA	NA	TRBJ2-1	TGTGCCAGCAGAGGCTCCTACAATGAGCAGTTCTTC	CASRGSYNEQFF
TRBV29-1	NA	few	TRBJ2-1	TGCAGCGTTGAAGGACATTACAATGAGCAGTTCTTC	CSVEGHYNEQFF
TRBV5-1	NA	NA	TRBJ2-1	TGCGCCAGCAGCTCTGAAGAGGGACCATTTAAAGGATTCGATGAGCAGTTCTTC	CASSSEEGPFKGFDEQFF
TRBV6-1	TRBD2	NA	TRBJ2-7	TGTGCCAGCAGTGAAGTAATTAGCGGGCCCACCTACGAGCAGTACTTC	CASSEVISGPTYEQYF
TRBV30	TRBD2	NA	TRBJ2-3	TGTGCCTGGAGCCAGACTAGCGTTGGGACAGATACGCAGTATTTT	CAWSQTSVGTDTQYF
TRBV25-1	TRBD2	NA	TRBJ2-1	TGTGCCAGCAGGGGGGTGCGGGACTACGACAATGAGCAGTTCTTC	CASRGVRDYDNEQFF
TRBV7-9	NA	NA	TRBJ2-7	TGTGCCAGCAGCTCAAAGGTCTACGAGCAGTACTTC	CASSSKVYEQYF
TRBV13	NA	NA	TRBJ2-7	TGTGCCAGCAGCTTTACAGGGAGCTACGAGCAGTACTTC	CASSFTGSYEQYF
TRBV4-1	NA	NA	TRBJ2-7	TGCGCCAGCAGCCAAGGGGCTACTTCGAGCTCCTACGAGCAGTACTTC	CASSQGATSSSYEQYF
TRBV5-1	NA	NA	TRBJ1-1	TGCGCCAGCAGCTTGACGCCCCCCGCTGAAGCTTTCTTT	CASSLTPPAEAFF
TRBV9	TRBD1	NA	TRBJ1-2	TGTGCCAGCAGCGCCTATCCTGGGACAGGGACTTTCCTAGCTAACTATGGCTACACCTTC	CASSAYPGTGTFLANYGYTF